This T cell receptor beta chain is from a study of blood T cell repertoires in COVID-19. Study background: Specimens from acute and convalescent COVID-19 originated in the United States, Italy and Spain. The cDNA or gDNA used as material had been derived from T cells, B-cell-depleted T cells, or PBMCs.

Germline CDR1 reads SQVTM; CDR2 reads ANQGSEA. This CDR3 is built from 14 residues. The V end lost 1 base, the J end lost 6 bases, and 15 bases lay between the germline ends. Per the original data handling: Reference gene primers were amplified, and this amplification served to estimate nucleated cell counts. Profiling relied on immunoSEQ multiplex PCR, and the TCRdb table lists in-frame clones only, not all of them. Clone size and the V and J calls come from that table; the DNA yielded D and trimming. The sample has tens of thousands of clones; approximately 80% are singletons. The chain employs TRBV29-1 and TRBJ1-2; tentatively, D is TRBD1 (6 bases). The receptor was derived from a woman older than 75 with acute or convalescent COVID-19. The sequencing sample was made of peripheral blood. DNA of the CDR3: TGCAGCGTTGAAGGAGTTGGCAGGGGAAATGGCTACACCTTC. Encoded protein: CSVEGVGRGNGYTF.